The 3 T cell receptor beta chains presented below share a single source sample, sequenced in a study of T cells in Graves' hyperthyroidism and ophthalmopathy (dated by TCRdb to about 2019). Libraries were built with multiplex PCR. Sequencing was carried out with an Illumina HiSeq 2000. The TCR beta CDR3 regions were amplified from the RNA transcripts. The first round of RT-PCR for the TCR CDR3 was performed with the HTBI primer set and the Qiagen OneStep RT-PCR kit. TCRdb ran its own pipeline on the public reads, namely fastp trimming at Q25 and MiXCR clone calling, and kept in-frame beta chains. Duplicate CDR3 protein sequences are folded into a single record with the most common DNA and genes. This sample is represented by hundreds of thousands of distinct CDR3 sequences; roughly 20% of them were singletons. The ten largest clones add up to about 34% of the sample. The sample taken for sequencing was blood. These TCRs come from a young man with Graves' ophthalmopathy.

This clonotype appeared a few times. The chain links TRBV20-1 to TRBJ2-7; D is unclear. Trimming stripped 2 bases from V and 0 bases from J, with 5 bases between. The CDR3 sequence is 12 residues long. From germline, CDR1 is DFQATT and CDR2 SNEGSKA (reference sequence). CDR3 protein: CSARLSSYEQYF. The CDR3 region has the DNA TGCAGTGCTAGACTGAGCTCCTACGAGCAGTACTTC.

Only a few counts were recorded for this clonotype. The junction shows a germline mismatch at one end, possibly a read error. The chain has TRBV6-1 and TRBJ2-7; a weak D match, TRBD1 (6 bases). Germline CDR1 MNHNS, CDR2 SASEGT. This CDR3 has 13 residues. The CDR3 DNA follows: TGTGCCAGCAGCCTGGGGGCGTCCTCCGAGCAGTACTTC. It encodes CASSLGASSEQYF.

The chain recombines TRBV9 with TRBJ1-2, with D possibly matching TRBD1 (5 bases). Germline CDR1 reads SGDLS; CDR2 reads YYNGEE. This CDR3 has 14 amino acids. Deletions cut 4 bases from V and 0 bases from J, with 10 bases between. The CDR3 protein is CASSTPTANYGYTF. The CDR3 DNA follows: TGTGCCAGCAGCACTCCGACAGCTAACTATGGCTACACCTTC.